The 13 T cell receptor beta chains presented below share a single source sample, sequenced in a study of control samples from healthy donors and cancer patients. TCRdb's copy holds only in-frame clones and misses some; the assay was immunoSEQ multiplex PCR. Of 120,000 or so clones listed, around 87% are singletons. Sequencing used blood. These TCRs come from a man aged 30-40 years in good health.

This clone was recorded once. The V gene is TRBV18, the J gene TRBJ2-7; no clear D. V lost 6 bases, J lost 3 bases, and 9 bases lay in between. The CDR3 is 12 residues long. Germline V CDR1 and CDR2: KGHSH, LQKENI. Written as DNA, the CDR3 is TGTGCCAGCTCGACGGACGGCTACGAGCAGTACTTC. It codes for CASSTDGYEQYF.

J is TRBJ2-1 and V is TRBV5-1; D unclear. CDR3 length equals 14 residues. Germline CDR1 and CDR2: SGHRS and YFSETQ. V dropped 4 bases and J dropped 7 bases, with 15 bases sitting between them. The CDR3 DNA reads as TGCGCCAGCAGCCCGTTGGGGTTTGATAATGAGCAGTTCTTC. Protein sequence: CASSPLGFDNEQFF.

The chain is built from TRBV24-1 and TRBJ1-2; no reliable D call. Germline values: CDR1 KGHDR, CDR2 SFDVKD. The CDR3 is made up of 13 amino acids. Trimming stripped 10 bases from V and 0 bases from J, with 11 bases between. This CDR3 reads CATKQHPNYGYTF. The CDR3 DNA reads TGTGCCACGAAACAGCACCCTAACTATGGCTACACCTTC.

The chain recombines TRBV6-5 with TRBJ1-3; no reliable D call. Trimming removed 0 bases from V and 2 bases from J, with 5 bases in between. Germline V lookup: CDR1 MNHEY, CDR2 SVGAGI. The CDR3 has 14 residues. CDR3 residues: CASSYSSPGNTIYF. The CDR3 DNA follows: TGTGCCAGCAGTTACTCCTCCCCTGGAAACACCATATATTTT.

The rearrangement joins TRBV5-6 to TRBJ2-2; 8 bases align to TRBD1. Germline-derived CDR1 and CDR2 are SGHDT and YYEEEE. The CDR3 is made up of 16 amino acids. With 1 base clipped from V and 1 base from J, the junction kept 3 bases outside the gene matches. CDR3 residues: CASSLRGQGNTGELFF. DNA for the CDR3: TGTGCCAGCAGCTTGCGTGGACAGGGGAACACCGGGGAGCTGTTTTTT. Together with reference TRBV5-6 and TRBJ2-2, the CDR3 gives the full variable domain: DAGVTQSPTHLIKTRGQQVTLRCSPKSGHDTVSWYQQALGQGPQFIFQYYEEEERQRGNFPDRFSGHQFPNYSSELNVNALLLGDSALYLCASSLRGQGNTGELFFGEGSRLTVL.

In its sample, this clone was seen once. The chain links TRBV24-1 to TRBJ2-6; TRBD1 aligns across 7 bases. The germline V gene has CDR1 KGHDR and CDR2 SFDVKD. V dropped 4 bases and J dropped 2; count of bases not matched to a gene: 1. This CDR3 is 15 amino acids long. In nucleotides, the CDR3 is TGTGCCACCAGTGACCAGGGGGCTGGGGCCAACGTCCTGACTTTC. This gives the protein CATSDQGAGANVLTF.

The chain links TRBV27 to TRBJ1-2; D gene ambiguous. Deletions cut 3 bases from V and 4 bases from J, with 12 bases between. The germline V gene has CDR1 MNHEY and CDR2 SMNVEV (reference sequence). The CDR3 extends over 14 amino acids. The DNA for the CDR3 is TGTGCCAGCAGTTTTGGAGGGAGCGCCTATGGCTACACCTTC. Protein sequence: CASSFGGSAYGYTF.

The chain is built from TRBV2 and TRBJ2-2, with 9 nucleotides matching TRBD1. V lost 7 bases and J lost 6; bases outside the gene matches: 9. The CDR3 has 15 amino acids. Germline CDR1 SNHLY, CDR2 FYNNEI. The CDR3 protein is CASKVGTGFPGELFF. The CDR3 DNA reads TGTGCCAGCAAAGTAGGGACAGGGTTCCCCGGGGAGCTGTTTTTT.

This chain connects TRBV9 to TRBJ2-3; D is perhaps TRBD1 or TRBD2 (6 bases each). Trimming left V 3 bases short and J 2 bases short, with 19 bases between. This CDR3 contains 17 residues. CDR1 is SGDLS, CDR2 YYNGEE, per germline. The CDR3 region is CASSARKTGRYTDTQYF. CDR3 coding DNA: TGTGCCAGCAGCGCACGAAAAACAGGGAGGTACACAGATACGCAGTATTTT.

This chain uses TRBV6-4 with TRBJ1-5, with D uncertain. Germline V gene lookup returns CDR1 MRHNA and CDR2 SNTAGT. V lost 0 bases and J lost 7, with 4 bases in between. This CDR3 contains 12 residues. CDR3 sequence reads: CASSDSKQPQHF. The DNA of the CDR3 is TGTGCCAGCAGTGACTCGAAACAGCCCCAGCATTTT.

The CDR3 spells CASSLRASGGEKLFF. The CDR3 DNA reads as TGTGCCAGCAGCTTAAGAGCCAGTGGAGGTGAAAAACTGTTTTTT. The chain recombines TRBV7-2 with TRBJ1-4; no reliable D call. The CDR3 is 15 amino acids. Germline V lookup: CDR1 SGHTA, CDR2 FQGNSA. With 2 bases removed from V and 7 bases from J, the gap between germline ends came to 14 bases.

This chain links TRBV29-1 with TRBJ2-1; 8 positions agree with TRBD2. The CDR3 length is 13 residues. After removal of 4 bases from V and 5 bases from J, the junction contained 4 bases not matched to a gene. Germline CDR1 is SQVTM and CDR2 is ANQGSEA. This CDR3 reads CSVVGLAHNEQFF. The CDR3 DNA sequence: TGCAGCGTTGTCGGACTAGCTCACAATGAGCAGTTCTTC.

This clone was counted a single time. The chain joins TRBV5-1 to TRBJ1-4; D may be TRBD1 (6 bases). Germline CDR1 SGHRS, CDR2 YFSETQ. Trimming removed 4 bases from V and 7 bases from J, with 11 bases in between. This CDR3 is 13 amino acids long. CDR3 region: CASSLTGFEKLFF. CDR3 DNA: TGCGCCAGCAGCCTCACAGGGTTTGAAAAACTGTTTTTT.